The following is a T cell receptor beta chain sequence with its context. This specimen comes from a study of blood T cell repertoires in COVID-19. Study context: From the United States, Italy and Spain came samples of acute and convalescent COVID-19. T cells, B-cell-depleted T cells, or PBMCs supplied cDNA or gDNA.

The CDR3 contains 13 residues. V was pared by 4 bases and J by 9 bases, with 7 bases of the junction left unmatched. The V gene's germline CDR1 is SGHRS and CDR2 YFSETQ. Source study methods: Reference gene primer amplification gave estimated nucleated cell counts. This table comes from immunoSEQ multiplex PCR, and its TCRdb copy is limited to in-frame clones, with some not included. D and trimming were read from the DNA, whereas the V and J calls and clone size are those reported in that table. The sample gives around 200,000 clones, 70% to 90% of which show up once; 7.4% is in the top ten. Participants spanned ages roughly 18 to 90 years and resided in 20 to 30 US areas.

The V gene is TRBV5-1, the J gene TRBJ1-1; 9 bases line up with TRBD1. The clonotype comes from a woman in her thirties or forties with acute COVID-19. Sequencing was carried out using PBMCs or T cells enriched from blood (not recorded which). Here the CDR3 DNA reads TGCGCCAGCAGCCACCGGGACAGGGAGCAAGCTTTCTTT. Translating gives CASSHRDREQAFF.